This TCR beta chain appears in the sequencing data of a study of T cell responses to AZD1222 COVID-19 vaccine. The table came from immunoSEQ multiplex PCR; TCRdb's copy has only in-frame clones and leaves some out. The sample consists of under 60,000 clones, around 84% of them appearing once. Deletions cut 6 bases from V and 9 bases from J, with 18 bases between. Looked up from germline, CDR1 is LNHNV and CDR2 is YYDKDF (reference sequence). This CDR3 comprises 13 residues. This receptor was taken from an adult in good health. The source was peripheral blood, collected on day 0 of AZD1222 vaccination. This chain joins TRBV15 and TRBJ2-7; D remains ambiguous. Written as DNA, the CDR3 is TGTGCCACCAGTAAGGACGCAATTTTTGGGCAGTACTTC. Its protein is CATSKDAIFGQYF.